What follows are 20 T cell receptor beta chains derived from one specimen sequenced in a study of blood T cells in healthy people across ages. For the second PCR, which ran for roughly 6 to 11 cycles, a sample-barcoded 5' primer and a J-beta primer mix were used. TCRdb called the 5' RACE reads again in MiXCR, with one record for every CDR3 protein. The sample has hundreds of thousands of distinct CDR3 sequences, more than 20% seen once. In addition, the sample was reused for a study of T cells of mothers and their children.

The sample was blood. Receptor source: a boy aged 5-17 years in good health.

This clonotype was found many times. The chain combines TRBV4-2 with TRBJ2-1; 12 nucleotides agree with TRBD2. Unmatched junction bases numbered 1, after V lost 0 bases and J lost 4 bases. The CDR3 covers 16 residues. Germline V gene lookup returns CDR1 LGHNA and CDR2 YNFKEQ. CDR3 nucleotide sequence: TGTGCCAGCAGCCAAGAGACTAGCGGGAGTTACAATGAGCAGTTCTTC. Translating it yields CASSQETSGSYNEQFF.

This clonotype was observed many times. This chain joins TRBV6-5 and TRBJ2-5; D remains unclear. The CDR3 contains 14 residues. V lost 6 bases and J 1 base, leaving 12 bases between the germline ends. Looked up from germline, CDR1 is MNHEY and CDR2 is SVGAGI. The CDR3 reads CASSTQDVQETQYF. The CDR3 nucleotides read TGTGCCAGCAGCACTCAGGACGTCCAAGAGACCCAGTACTTC.

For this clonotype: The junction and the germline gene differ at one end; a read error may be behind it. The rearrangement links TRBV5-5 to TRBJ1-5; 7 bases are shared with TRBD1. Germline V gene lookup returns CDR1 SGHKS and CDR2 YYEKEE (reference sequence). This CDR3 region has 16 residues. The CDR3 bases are TGTGCCAGCAGTTTGGGAGGCAGGGGGGGGAATCAGCCCCAGCATTTT. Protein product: CASSLGGRGGNQPQHF.

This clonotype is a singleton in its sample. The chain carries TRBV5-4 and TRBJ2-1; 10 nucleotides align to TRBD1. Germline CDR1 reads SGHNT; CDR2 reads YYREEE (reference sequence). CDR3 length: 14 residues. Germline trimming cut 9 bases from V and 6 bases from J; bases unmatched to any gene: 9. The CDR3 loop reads CAISGQGGTNEQFF. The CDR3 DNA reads TGTGCCATTTCAGGACAGGGGGGAACCAATGAGCAGTTCTTC.

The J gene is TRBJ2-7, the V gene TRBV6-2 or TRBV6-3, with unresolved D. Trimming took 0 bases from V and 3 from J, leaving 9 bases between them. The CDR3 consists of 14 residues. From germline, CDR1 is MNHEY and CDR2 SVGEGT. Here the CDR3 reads CASSYSAGFYEQYF. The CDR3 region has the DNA TGTGCCAGCAGTTACTCGGCAGGTTTCTACGAGCAGTACTTC.

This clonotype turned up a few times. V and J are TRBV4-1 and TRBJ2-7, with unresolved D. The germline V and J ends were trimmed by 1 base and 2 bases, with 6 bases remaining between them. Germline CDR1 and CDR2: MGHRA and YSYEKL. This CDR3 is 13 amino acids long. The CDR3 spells CASSQAPPYEQYF. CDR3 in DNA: TGCGCCAGCAGCCAAGCGCCACCCTACGAGCAGTACTTC.

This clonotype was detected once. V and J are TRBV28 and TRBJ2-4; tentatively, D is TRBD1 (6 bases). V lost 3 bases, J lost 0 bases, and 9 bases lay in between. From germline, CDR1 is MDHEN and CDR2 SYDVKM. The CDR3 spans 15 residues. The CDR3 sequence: CASSFGGSAKNIQYF. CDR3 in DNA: TGTGCCAGCAGTTTTGGGGGCTCAGCCAAAAACATTCAGTACTTC.

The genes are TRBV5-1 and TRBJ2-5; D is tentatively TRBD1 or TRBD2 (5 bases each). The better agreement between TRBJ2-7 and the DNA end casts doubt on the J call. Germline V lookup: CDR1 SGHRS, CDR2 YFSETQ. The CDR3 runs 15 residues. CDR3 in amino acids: CASSLAGGPTYEQYF. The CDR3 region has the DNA TGCGCCAGCAGCTTGGCTGGGGGACCTACCTACGAGCAGTACTTC.

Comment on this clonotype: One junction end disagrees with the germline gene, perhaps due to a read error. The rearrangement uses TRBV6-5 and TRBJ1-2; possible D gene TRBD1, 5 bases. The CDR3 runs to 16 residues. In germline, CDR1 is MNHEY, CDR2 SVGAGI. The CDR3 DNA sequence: TGTGCCAGCAGTTACGTGGGCGGGGGAGATAACTATGCCTACACCTTC. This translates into CASSYVGGGDNYAYTF.

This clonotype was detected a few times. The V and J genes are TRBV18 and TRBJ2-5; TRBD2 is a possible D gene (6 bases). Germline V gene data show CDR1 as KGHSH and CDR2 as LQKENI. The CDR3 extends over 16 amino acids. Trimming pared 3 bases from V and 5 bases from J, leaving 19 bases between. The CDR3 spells CASSPPGRPEGETQYF. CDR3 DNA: TGTGCCAGCTCACCCCCGGGACGTCCGGAGGGGGAGACCCAGTACTTC.

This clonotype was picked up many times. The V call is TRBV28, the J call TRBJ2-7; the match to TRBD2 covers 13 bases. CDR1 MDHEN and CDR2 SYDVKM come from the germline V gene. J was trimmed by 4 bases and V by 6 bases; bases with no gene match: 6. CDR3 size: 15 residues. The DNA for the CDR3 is TGTGCCAGCAGCGGACTAGCGGGAGTAGCATACGAGCAGTACTTC. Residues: CASSGLAGVAYEQYF.

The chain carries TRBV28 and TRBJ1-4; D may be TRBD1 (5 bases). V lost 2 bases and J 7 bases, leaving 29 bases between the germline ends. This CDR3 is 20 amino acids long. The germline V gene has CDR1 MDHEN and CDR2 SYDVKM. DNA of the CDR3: TGTGCCAGCAGTTTACACGGGACCATTGTTACAGGACCGCTAGGTGAAAAACTGTTTTTT. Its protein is CASSLHGTIVTGPLGEKLFF.

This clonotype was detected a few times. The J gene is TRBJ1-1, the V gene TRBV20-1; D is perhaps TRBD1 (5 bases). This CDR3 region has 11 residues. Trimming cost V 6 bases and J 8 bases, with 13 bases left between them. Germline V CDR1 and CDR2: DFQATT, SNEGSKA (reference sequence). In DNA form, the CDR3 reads TGCAGTGCCCGAATCTGGGGGGAAGCTTTCTTT. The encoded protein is CSARIWGEAFF.

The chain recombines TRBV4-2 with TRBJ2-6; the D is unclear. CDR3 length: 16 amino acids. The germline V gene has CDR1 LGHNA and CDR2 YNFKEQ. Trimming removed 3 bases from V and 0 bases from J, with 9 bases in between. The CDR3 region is CASSQQVSSGANVLTF. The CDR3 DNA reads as TGTGCCAGCAGCCAGCAAGTTAGCTCTGGGGCCAACGTCCTGACTTTC.

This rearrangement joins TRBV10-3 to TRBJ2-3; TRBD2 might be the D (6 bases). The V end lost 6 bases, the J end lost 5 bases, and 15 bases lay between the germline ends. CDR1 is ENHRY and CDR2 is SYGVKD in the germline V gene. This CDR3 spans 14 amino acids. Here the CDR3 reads CAIRQGGVGDTQYF. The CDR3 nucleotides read TGTGCCATCAGGCAGGGCGGGGTTGGAGATACGCAGTATTTT.

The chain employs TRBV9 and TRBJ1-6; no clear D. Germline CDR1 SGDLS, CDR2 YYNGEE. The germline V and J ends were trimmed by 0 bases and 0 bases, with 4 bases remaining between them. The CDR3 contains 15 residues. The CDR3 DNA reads TGTGCCAGCAGCGTAGAGAGCTCCTATAATTCACCCCTCCACTTT. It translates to CASSVESSYNSPLHF.

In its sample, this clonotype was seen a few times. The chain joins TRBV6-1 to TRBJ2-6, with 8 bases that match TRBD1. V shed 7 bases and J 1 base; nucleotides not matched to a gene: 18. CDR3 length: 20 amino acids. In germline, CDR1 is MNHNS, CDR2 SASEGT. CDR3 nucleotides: TGTGCCAGCACCCCATTCAGGTGGGGACAGGATCTATCTGGGGCCAACGTCCTGACTTTC. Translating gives CASTPFRWGQDLSGANVLTF.

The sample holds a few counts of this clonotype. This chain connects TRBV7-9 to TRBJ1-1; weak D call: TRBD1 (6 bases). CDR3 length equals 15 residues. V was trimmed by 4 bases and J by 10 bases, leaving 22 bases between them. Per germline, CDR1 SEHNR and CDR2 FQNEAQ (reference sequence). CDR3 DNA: TGTGCCAGCAGCTCCGTCGGCTCAGGGGTATTAGGAGCTTTCTTT. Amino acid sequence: CASSSVGSGVLGAFF.

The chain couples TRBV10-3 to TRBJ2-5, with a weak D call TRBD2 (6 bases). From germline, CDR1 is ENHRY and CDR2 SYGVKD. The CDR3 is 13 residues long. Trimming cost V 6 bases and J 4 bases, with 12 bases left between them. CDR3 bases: TGTGCCATCAGCGATGGGGGGTCAGAGACCCAGTACTTC. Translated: CAISDGGSETQYF.

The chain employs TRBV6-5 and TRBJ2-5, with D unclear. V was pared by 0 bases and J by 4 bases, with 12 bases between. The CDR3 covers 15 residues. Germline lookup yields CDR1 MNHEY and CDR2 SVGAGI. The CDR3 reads CASSYSTYKTETQYF. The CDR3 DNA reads TGTGCCAGCAGTTACTCGACGTACAAAACAGAGACCCAGTACTTC.